The 7 T cell receptor beta chains below were found in one sample sequenced in a study of radiation and T cells in renal cell carcinoma. The time point: baseline pretreatment blood. Treatment given: 15 Gy SBRT to primary tumor, nephrectomy 4 weeks later. Clones were sequenced by immunoSEQ multiplex PCR, and TCRdb holds only the in-frame ones, with some missing. This table holds tens of thousands of clones, around 72% found once. The source was blood, collected from a patient whose treatment included radiotherapy and nephrectomy. All receptors come from a man aged 60 to 69 with renal cell carcinoma.

The genes are TRBV2 and TRBJ2-4; D is possibly TRBD2 (6 bases). The germline V gene encodes CDR1 SNHLY and CDR2 FYNNEI. Trimming removed 9 bases at V and 5 bases at J, with 14 bases between. The CDR3 runs to 13 residues. CDR3 coding DNA: TGTGCCAGTTCTAGCGTACCCGAAAACATTCAGTACTTC. Encoded protein: CASSSVPENIQYF.

Ten or more counts support this clone. The chain has TRBV5-3 and TRBJ1-1; TRBD1 agrees at 7 bases. TRBV5-3 is noted as an ORF with a role that remains uncertain. Unmatched junction bases numbered 13, after V lost 0 bases and J lost 5 bases. The CDR3 sequence is 17 residues long. CDR3 nucleotides: TGTGCCAGAAGCTTGGGGTCGGGGCCTCGGGACAGTACTGAAGCTTTCTTT. Protein sequence: CARSLGSGPRDSTEAFF.

This clone was observed a few times. The CDR3 bases are TGTGCCAGCAGCTTAGCTTTACAGGGTTCGAGTGGGACTGAAGCTTTCTTT. Amino acids: CASSLALQGSSGTEAFF. V usage is TRBV7-2 and J usage is TRBJ1-1, with D perhaps matching TRBD1 (6 bases). Trimming removed 0 bases at V and 5 bases at J, with 19 bases between. This CDR3 region has 17 residues. Per germline, CDR1 SGHTA and CDR2 FQGNSA.

This clone has only one observation. CDR3 bases: TGTGCCAGCAGTACTGACCCCTCTGGGGCCAACGTCCTGACTTTC. Its translation: CASSTDPSGANVLTF. This chain uses TRBV6-1 with TRBJ2-6; D uncertain. CDR1 is MNHNS and CDR2 is SASEGT in the germline V gene. Trimming took off 5 bases at V and 0 bases at J, with 8 bases between the two ends. The CDR3 loop spans 15 amino acids.

The chain recombines TRBV15 with TRBJ1-6, with a tentative D call TRBD1 (5 bases). There are 15 residues in the CDR3. V lost 3 bases and J 10 bases, leaving 16 bases between the germline ends. CDR1 is LNHNV, CDR2 YYDKDF, per germline (reference sequence). The CDR3 here is CATSRGRALGSPLHF. CDR3 bases: TGTGCCACCAGCAGGGGCAGGGCCTTAGGGTCACCCCTCCACTTT. The whole variable domain, filled in from reference TRBV15 and TRBJ1-6, reads DAMVIQNPRYQVTQFGKPVTLSCSQTLNHNVMYWYQQKSSQAPKLLFHYYDKDFNNEADTPDNFQSRRPNTSFCFLDIRSPGLGDTAMYLCATSRGRALGSPLHFGNGTRLTVT.

This sequence joins TRBV7-3 and TRBJ2-1; 7 nucleotides line up with TRBD2. CDR1 SGHTA and CDR2 FQGTGA come from the germline V gene. This CDR3 contains 15 residues. V lost 2 bases and J lost 1; bases outside the gene matches: 2. CDR3 protein: CASSLGGRSYNEQFF. CDR3 DNA sequence: TGTGCCAGCAGCTTAGGCGGGAGATCCTACAATGAGCAGTTCTTC.

V is TRBV6-5 and J is TRBJ2-5; TRBD2 matches 12 bases. The CDR3 contains 15 residues. J gave up 1 base and V 6 bases, and 3 bases lay outside the gene matches. Germline V lookup: CDR1 MNHEY, CDR2 SVGAGI. The CDR3, as DNA: TGTGCCAGCAGGCTAGCGGGGGGGATCCAAGAGACCCAGTACTTC. Its translation is CASRLAGGIQETQYF.